Listed below are T cell receptor beta chains from one sample, sequenced in a study of monozygotic twins with inflammatory bowel disease. Reprocessing the 5' RACE reads, TCRdb reports a single entry for every CDR3 protein and omits DNA. Reported are more than 100,000 distinct CDR3 sequences; the ten largest clones contain 1.9%. Sequenced input: blood. Receptors originate from a human donor with ulcerative colitis or Crohn's disease, or a healthy co-twin of an affected twin (not recorded which). CDR3s include the opening cysteine and the closing phenylalanine or tryptophan.

TRBJ2-2	TRBV28	CASSRTREDRTNTGELFF
TRBJ1-4	TRBV19	CASNRGGNEKLFF
TRBJ2-1	TRBV7-9	CASSPIVGIYNEQFF
TRBJ1-5	TRBV7-2	CASSSGRLNQPQHF
TRBJ2-3	TRBV18	CASSRLGPAGERTDTQYF
TRBJ2-2	TRBV11-2	CASTLVAGANTGELFF
TRBJ2-7	TRBV7-7	CASSLGTAYEQYF
TRBJ2-3	TRBV20-1	CSAIRGLAGGSPYDTQYF
TRBJ1-1	TRBV19	CASSIGGSDTEAFF
TRBJ1-2	TRBV12-3/TRBV12-4	CASSLPTANYGYTF
TRBJ2-2	TRBV20-1	CSANPPYTGELFF
TRBJ2-7	TRBV5-5	CASSLGLAASYEQYF
TRBJ2-2	TRBV28	CASRPTGTGKPPGELFF
TRBJ2-3	TRBV20-1	CSQRGSTDTQYF
TRBJ1-5	TRBV7-8	CASSRVNQPQHF
TRBJ2-7	TRBV20-1	CSASDVGLAGKYEQYF
TRBJ2-7	TRBV18	CASSQPGSTVEQYF
TRBJ2-2	TRBV3-1	CASSLGQGWTGELFF
TRBJ2-7	TRBV20-1	CSASFPSGTYEQYF
TRBJ2-3	TRBV6-2/TRBV6-3	CASSYSAGTSEADTQYF
TRBJ2-5	TRBV7-2	CASSSLAKETQYF
TRBJ2-7	TRBV30	CAFLGISYEQYF
TRBJ1-3	TRBV7-9	CASSLTGNTIYF
TRBJ2-1	TRBV6-5	CASSYGGRIYNEQFF
TRBJ2-1	TRBV28	CATTRATQGEQFF
TRBJ1-2	TRBV20-1	CSARDFRRGNYGYTF
TRBJ1-3	TRBV28	CASSSPGTLNSGNTIYF
TRBJ2-2	TRBV20-1	CSASEEADTGELFF
TRBJ2-7	TRBV7-2	CASSFQSGGNYEQYF
TRBJ2-3	TRBV12-3/TRBV12-4	CAVTTWGRGTDTQYF
TRBJ2-7	TRBV5-5	CASSLYGSSYEQYF
TRBJ2-1	TRBV19	CASSYRPTSSYNEQFF
TRBJ2-5	TRBV29-1	CSVIHRGTQYF
TRBJ1-5	TRBV18	CASSIDRDQPQHF
TRBJ1-6	TRBV5-1	CASSLADRASPLHF
TRBJ1-4	TRBV5-5	CASSYFTTTPTNEKLFF
TRBJ1-6	TRBV5-1	CASRGTGERSPLHF
TRBJ2-1	TRBV7-2	CASSLVTGLNNEQFF
TRBJ2-1	TRBV12-3/TRBV12-4	CASSRRQGRYNEQFF
TRBJ1-5	TRBV20-1	CSAPDRGNQPQHF
TRBJ2-3	TRBV11-2	CASSRRPPQMGLAGNTDTQYF
TRBJ2-7	TRBV27	CASSLRDYPPVEYF
TRBJ2-2	TRBV7-2	CASSLSRGKTGELFF
TRBJ2-5	TRBV6-5	CASSYSHLQETQYF
TRBJ2-7	TRBV30	CAWSPAFREQYF
TRBJ1-2	TRBV7-9	CASSKTPGQDGYTF
TRBJ1-1	TRBV11-3	CATSQGVGTEAFF
TRBJ2-7	TRBV27	CASSWRQGAPYEQYF
TRBJ2-5	TRBV20-1	CSAHRGAGEQETQYF
TRBJ1-6	TRBV7-2	CASSLGRELASPLHF
TRBJ1-5	TRBV19	CASSIRDYNQPQHF